One and the same sample provided the 2 T cell receptor beta chains below, sequenced in a study of blood T cell repertoires in COVID-19. The table came from immunoSEQ multiplex PCR; TCRdb's copy has only in-frame clones and leaves some out. The table shows about 88,000 clones, with 75% to 90% occurring only once. Sequences were obtained from peripheral blood. These TCRs come from an elderly man with acute or convalescent COVID-19.

In its sample, this clone was seen once. The chain combines TRBV5-6 with TRBJ1-5, with unresolved D. Per the germline V gene, CDR1 is SGHDT and CDR2 is YYEEEE. The CDR3 extends over 15 amino acids. V lost 5 bases to trimming and J lost 7 bases, with 19 bases between them. The CDR3 spells CASSYWSVSGQPQHF. CDR3 DNA: TGTGCCAGCAGTTATTGGTCGGTCTCCGGGCAGCCCCAGCATTTT.

The chain has TRBV9 and TRBJ2-3; 9 bases align to TRBD2. CDR1 is SGDLS and CDR2 is YYNGEE in the germline V gene. Unmatched junction bases numbered 1, after V lost 0 bases and J lost 2 bases. CDR3 length: 15 residues. The CDR3: CASSVASGATDTQYF. CDR3 in DNA: TGTGCCAGCAGCGTAGCTAGCGGGGCCACAGATACGCAGTATTTT.